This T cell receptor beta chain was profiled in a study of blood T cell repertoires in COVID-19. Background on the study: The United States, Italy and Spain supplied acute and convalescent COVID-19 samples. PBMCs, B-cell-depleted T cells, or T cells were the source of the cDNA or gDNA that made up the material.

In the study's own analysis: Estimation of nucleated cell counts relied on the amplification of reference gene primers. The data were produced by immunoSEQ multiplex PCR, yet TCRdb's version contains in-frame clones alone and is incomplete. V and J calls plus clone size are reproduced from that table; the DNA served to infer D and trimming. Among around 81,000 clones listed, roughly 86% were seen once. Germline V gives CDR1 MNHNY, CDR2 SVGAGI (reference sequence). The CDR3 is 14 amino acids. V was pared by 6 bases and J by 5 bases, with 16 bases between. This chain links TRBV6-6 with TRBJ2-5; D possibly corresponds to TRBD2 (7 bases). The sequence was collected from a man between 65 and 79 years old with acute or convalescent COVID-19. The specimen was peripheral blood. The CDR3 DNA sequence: TGTGCCAGCAGCTTCCGGGGGGCGGCGGAGACCCAGTACTTC. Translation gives CASSFRGAAETQYF.